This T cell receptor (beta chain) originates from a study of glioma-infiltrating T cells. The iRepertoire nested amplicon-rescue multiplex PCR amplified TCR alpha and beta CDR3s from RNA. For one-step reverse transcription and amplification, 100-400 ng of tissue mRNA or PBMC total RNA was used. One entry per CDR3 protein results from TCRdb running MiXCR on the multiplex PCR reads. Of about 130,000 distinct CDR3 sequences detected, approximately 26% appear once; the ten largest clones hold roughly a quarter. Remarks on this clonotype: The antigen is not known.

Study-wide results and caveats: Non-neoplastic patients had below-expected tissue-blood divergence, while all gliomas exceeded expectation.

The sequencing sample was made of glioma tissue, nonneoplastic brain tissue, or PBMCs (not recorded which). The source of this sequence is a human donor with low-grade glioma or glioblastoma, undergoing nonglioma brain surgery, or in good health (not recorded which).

The CDR3 loop is CASSVGQGKKLFF. The DNA of the CDR3 is TGTGCCAGCAGTGTCGGACAGGGCAAAAAACTGTTTTTT. The rearrangement joins TRBV6-1 to TRBJ1-4; TRBD1 agrees at 8 bases. Trimming cost V 4 bases and J 9 bases; bases outside gene matches: 4. This CDR3 comprises 13 residues. The germline V gene encodes CDR1 MNHNS and CDR2 SASEGT.